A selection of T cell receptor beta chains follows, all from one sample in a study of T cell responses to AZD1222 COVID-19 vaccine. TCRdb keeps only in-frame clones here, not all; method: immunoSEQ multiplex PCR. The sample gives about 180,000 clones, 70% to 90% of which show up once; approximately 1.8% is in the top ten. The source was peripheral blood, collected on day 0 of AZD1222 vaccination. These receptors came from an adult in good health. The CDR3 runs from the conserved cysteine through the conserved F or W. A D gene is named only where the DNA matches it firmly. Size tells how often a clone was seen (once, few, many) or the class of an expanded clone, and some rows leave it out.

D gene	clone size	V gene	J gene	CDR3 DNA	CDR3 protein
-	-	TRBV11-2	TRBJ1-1	TGTGCCAGCAGCTTACACAGGGAGAACACTGAAGCTTTCTTT	CASSLHRENTEAFF
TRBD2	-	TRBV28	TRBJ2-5	TGTGCCAGCAGTTTAAGCGGCGGGAGGGCCCGGACCCAGTACTTC	CASSLSGGRARTQYF
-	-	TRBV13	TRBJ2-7	TGTGCCAGCAGCTTAGTTTCCTCTGGTAGGGCGGACACCTACGAGCAGTACTTC	CASSLVSSGRADTYEQYF
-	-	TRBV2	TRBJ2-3	TGTGCCAGCAGCGCGGACCCTTCTGCTACGCAGTATTTT	CASSADPSATQYF
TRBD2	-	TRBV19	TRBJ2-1	TGTGCCAGTAGTAACCTCGATTCAGCGGGGTGGCATGAGCAGTTCTTC	CASSNLDSAGWHEQFF
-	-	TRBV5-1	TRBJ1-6	TGCGCCAGCGGGTACGACCCTAATTCACCCCTCCACTTT	CASGYDPNSPLHF
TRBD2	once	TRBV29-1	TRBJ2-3	TGCAGCGTTGAAAAAGCGGGGGCGAGCACAGATACGCAGTATTTT	CSVEKAGASTDTQYF
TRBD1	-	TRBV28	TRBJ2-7	TGTGCCAGCTCTAGGACAGGGAACTACGAGCAGTACTTC	CASSRTGNYEQYF
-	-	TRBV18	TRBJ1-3	TGTGCCAGCTCACCGTTTGACTTAAGTTACTCTGGAAACACCATATATTTT	CASSPFDLSYSGNTIYF
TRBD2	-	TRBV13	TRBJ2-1	TGTGCCAGCAGCGGCGGGAGTTGGTACAGCGATGAGCAGTTCTTC	CASSGGSWYSDEQFF
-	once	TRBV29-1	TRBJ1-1	TGCAGCGTTTCTTCGTCTGAAGCTTTCTTT	CSVSSSEAFF
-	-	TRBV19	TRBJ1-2	TGTGCCAGTAGTATAGAACGGAGGAATGGCTACACCTTC	CASSIERRNGYTF
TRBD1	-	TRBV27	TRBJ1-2	TGTGCCAGCAGTCCACCGGGGGGACAGGGTCGGACCTTC	CASSPPGGQGRTF
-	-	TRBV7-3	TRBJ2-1	TGTGCCAGCAGCTTACGTCCTCTGGTAAATGAGCAGTTCTTC	CASSLRPLVNEQFF
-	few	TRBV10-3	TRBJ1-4	TGTGCCATCAGGGGGAGTAATGAAAAACTGTTTTTT	CAIRGSNEKLFF
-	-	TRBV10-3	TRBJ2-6	TGTGCCATCAGGGACAGCCAACTCTCTGGGGCCAACGTCCTGACTTTC	CAIRDSQLSGANVLTF
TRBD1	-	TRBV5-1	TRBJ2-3	TGCGCCAGCAGGAGGGGACAGGGGAACACAGATACGCAGTATTTT	CASRRGQGNTDTQYF
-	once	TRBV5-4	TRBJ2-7	TGTGCCAGCAGCTTGGGAGGGGGTCCCTACGAGCAGTACTTC	CASSLGGGPYEQYF
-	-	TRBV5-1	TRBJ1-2	TGCGCCAGCAGCTTGGAGATCACCAAAAGCTATGGCTACACCTTC	CASSLEITKSYGYTF
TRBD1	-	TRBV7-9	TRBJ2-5	TGTGCCAGCAGCTTAGGGGGACAGGGCGGGGAGACCCAGTACTTC	CASSLGGQGGETQYF
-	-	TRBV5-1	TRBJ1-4	TGCGCCAGCAGCTTGGAGGGGCCACCAGGAAAACTGTTTTTT	CASSLEGPPGKLFF
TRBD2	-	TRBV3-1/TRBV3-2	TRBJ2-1	TGTGCCAGCAGCCAAGAAGGGACTAGCGGTTGGACGTACAATGAGCAGTTCTTC	CASSQEGTSGWTYNEQFF
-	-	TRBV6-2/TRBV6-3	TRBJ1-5	TGTGCCAGCAGTTACTCGTCTTCGACGGGACTTAGCAATCAGCCCCAGCATTTT	CASSYSSSTGLSNQPQHF
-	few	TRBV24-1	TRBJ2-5	TGTGCCACCAGTGATTTACTCACAAGGACGTACTTC	CATSDLLTRTYF
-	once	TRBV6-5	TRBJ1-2	TGTGCCAGCAGTTACTCGTTTCCCGGGGGGGGCTATGGCTACACCTTC	CASSYSFPGGGYGYTF
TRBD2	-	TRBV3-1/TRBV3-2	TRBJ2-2	TGTGCCAGCAGTCGGACTAGCGGAGTGAACACCGGGGAGCTGTTTTTT	CASSRTSGVNTGELFF
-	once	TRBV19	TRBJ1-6	TGTGCCAGTAGTATAAGGGGAACCGACAACTCACCCCTCCACTTT	CASSIRGTDNSPLHF
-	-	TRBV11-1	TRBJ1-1	TGTGCCAGCAGCAAATACACTGAAGCTTTCTTT	CASSKYTEAFF
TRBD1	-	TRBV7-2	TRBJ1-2	TGTGCCAGCAGCTCGGGACAGGGGGTTCTAGGCTATGGCTACACCTTC	CASSSGQGVLGYGYTF
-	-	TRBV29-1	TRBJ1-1	TGCAGCGTTGAGATGGTCGGGGGGACTGAAGCTTTCTTT	CSVEMVGGTEAFF
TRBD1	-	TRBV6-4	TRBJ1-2	TGTGCCAGCAGTGACGGTAACAGGGGAACGCATGGCTACACCTTC	CASSDGNRGTHGYTF
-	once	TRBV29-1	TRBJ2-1	TGCAGCGTTAACGGGGGCCGCAATGAGCAGTTCTTC	CSVNGGRNEQFF
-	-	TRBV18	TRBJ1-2	TGTGCCAGCTCTCTGGGACCGGAGGGTGGCTACACCTTC	CASSLGPEGGYTF
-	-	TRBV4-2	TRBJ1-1	TGTGCCAGCAGCCGAACCATGGACACTGAAGCTTTCTTT	CASSRTMDTEAFF
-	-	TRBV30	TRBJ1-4	TGTGCCTCGATGAGTGCCGAGGGGTTTGCAACTAATGAAAAACTGTTTTTT	CASMSAEGFATNEKLFF
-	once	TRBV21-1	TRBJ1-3	TGTGCCAGCAGCGAGGGGACAGAGTCTGGAAACACCATATATTTT	CASSEGTESGNTIYF